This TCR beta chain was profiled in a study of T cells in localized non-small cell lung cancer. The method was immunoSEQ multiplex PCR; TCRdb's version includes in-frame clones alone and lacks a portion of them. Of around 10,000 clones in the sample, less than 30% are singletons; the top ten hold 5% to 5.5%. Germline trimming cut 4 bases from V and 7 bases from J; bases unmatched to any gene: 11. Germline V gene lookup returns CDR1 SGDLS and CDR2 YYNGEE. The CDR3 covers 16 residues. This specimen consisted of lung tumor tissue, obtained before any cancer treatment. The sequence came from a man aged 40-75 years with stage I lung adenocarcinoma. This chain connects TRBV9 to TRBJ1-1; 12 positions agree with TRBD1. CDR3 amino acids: CASSSRDRGRGSEAFF. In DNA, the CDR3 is TGTGCCAGCAGCTCCCGGGACAGGGGGCGTGGGAGTGAAGCTTTCTTT.